These 23 T cell receptor beta chains share one sample of origin, sequenced in a study of T cell responses to AZD1222 COVID-19 vaccine. Some clones are missing from TCRdb's copy, which holds only in-frame ones; the method was immunoSEQ multiplex PCR. The sample records fewer than 120,000 clones, around 82% being singletons. This specimen consisted of peripheral blood, obtained on day 0 of AZD1222 vaccination. Source of these receptors: an adult in good health.

The genes are TRBV24-1 and TRBJ1-5; a possible D gene is TRBD1 (6 bases). The V gene lost 3 bases and the J gene lost 6 bases, with 14 bases spanning the gap. The CDR3 runs 15 residues. The germline gives CDR1 KGHDR, CDR2 SFDVKD. The CDR3 DNA is TGTGCCACCAGTGATCATACAGGGACGGGTCAGCCCCAGCATTTT. It encodes CATSDHTGTGQPQHF.

J is TRBJ1-5 and V is TRBV30; possibly TRBD1 for D (6 bases). The ends were cut back, 7 bases at V and 3 bases at J, with 19 bases in the middle. CDR3 size: 15 residues. The germline V gene encodes CDR1 GTSNPN and CDR2 SVGIG (reference sequence). CDR3 sequence (DNA): TGTGCCTTCCAGCCGGCGGGGGCAGACAATCAGCCCCAGCATTTT. Translated, it gives CAFQPAGADNQPQHF.

This clone came up a few times. V gene TRBV4-1 combines with J gene TRBJ2-7, with 10 positions matching TRBD2. Germline lookup yields CDR1 MGHRA and CDR2 YSYEKL. This CDR3 is built from 15 residues. Unmatched junction bases numbered 1, after V lost 2 bases and J lost 0 bases. The DNA of the CDR3 is TGCGCCAGCAGCCAAAGCGGGAGGGCCTCCTACGAGCAGTACTTC. This sequence encodes CASSQSGRASYEQYF.

The chain links TRBV19 to TRBJ2-5; 16 nucleotides agree with TRBD2. The CDR3 length is 19 residues. V lost 5 bases to trimming and J lost 6 bases; unmatched junction nucleotides: 15. Germline values: CDR1 LNHDA, CDR2 SQIVND (reference sequence). CDR3 sequence: CASSSIPGTSGGAGKTQYF. The CDR3 nucleotides are TGTGCCAGTAGTTCGATCCCCGGGACTAGCGGGGGGGCCGGGAAGACCCAGTACTTC. Supplemented by reference TRBV19 and TRBJ2-5, the full variable domain reads DGGITQSPKYLFRKEGQNVTLSCEQNLNHDAMYWYRQDPGQGLRLIYYSQIVNDFQKGDIAEGYSVSREKKESFPLTVTSAQKNPTAFYLCASSSIPGTSGGAGKTQYFGPGTRLLVL.

The rearrangement uses TRBV3-1 (or the pseudogene TRBV3-2) and TRBJ2-2; the match to TRBD2 covers 12 bases. CDR3 length: 16 residues. From germline, CDR1 is LGHDT and CDR2 YNNKEL (reference sequence). With V trimmed by 1 base and J by 6 bases, 3 bases remained unmatched. In DNA form, the CDR3 reads TGTGCCAGCAGCCAAGCTAGCGGGGGGGTTCCCGGGGAGCTGTTTTTT. Its protein product is CASSQASGGVPGELFF.

The V and J genes are TRBV7-9 and TRBJ2-7, with 9 nucleotides matching TRBD2. Germline trimming cut 5 bases from V and 3 bases from J; bases unmatched to any gene: 5. The CDR3 extends over 14 amino acids. Germline V gene sequence: CDR1 SEHNR, CDR2 FQNEAQ (reference sequence). Here the CDR3 reads CASSPGTSLYEQYF. DNA for the CDR3: TGTGCCAGCAGCCCCGGGACTAGCCTCTACGAGCAGTACTTC.

The chain uses TRBV19 and TRBJ1-5; D perhaps matches TRBD1 (5 bases). The CDR3 runs 13 residues. V was cut by 3 bases and J by 2 bases, with 5 bases left in between. Germline V CDR1 and CDR2: LNHDA, SQIVND (reference sequence). The CDR3 bases are TGTGCCAGTAGTATGGGGGGCAATCAGCCCCAGCATTTT. Translation gives CASSMGGNQPQHF.

The chain has TRBV5-6 and TRBJ2-3; 13 nucleotides agree with TRBD2. V lost 4 bases to trimming and J lost 2 bases; unmatched junction nucleotides: 4. The CDR3 is 16 residues long. Per the germline V gene, CDR1 is SGHDT and CDR2 is YYEEEE. CDR3 nucleotides: TGTGCCAGCAGCCCCGGACTAGCGGGAGTCACAGATACGCAGTATTTT. It codes for CASSPGLAGVTDTQYF.

The rearrangement uses TRBV19 and TRBJ2-3; 8 bases fit TRBD2. With 5 bases clipped from V and 2 bases from J, the junction kept 6 bases outside the gene matches. This CDR3 has 15 amino acids. CDR1 is LNHDA and CDR2 is SQIVND in the germline V gene (reference sequence). The CDR3 region is CASSPIAGITDTQYF. The DNA of the CDR3 is TGTGCCAGTAGTCCTATAGCGGGAATCACAGATACGCAGTATTTT.

V is TRBV5-6 and J is TRBJ1-3; no firm D call. The CDR3 extends over 14 amino acids. Trimming pared 2 bases from V and 5 bases from J, leaving 11 bases between. From germline, CDR1 is SGHDT and CDR2 YYEEEE. CDR3 in amino acids: CASSLLGSRNTIYF. In DNA form, the CDR3 reads TGTGCCAGCAGCTTACTGGGATCCCGAAACACCATATATTTT. The full variable domain, its missing parts supplied by reference TRBV5-6 and TRBJ1-3, is DAGVTQSPTHLIKTRGQQVTLRCSPKSGHDTVSWYQQALGQGPQFIFQYYEEEERQRGNFPDRFSGHQFPNYSSELNVNALLLGDSALYLCASSLLGSRNTIYFGEGSWLTVV.

The chain has TRBV2 and TRBJ2-3; the match to TRBD2 covers 8 bases. Germline-derived CDR1 and CDR2 are SNHLY and FYNNEI. The trim removed 7 bases at V and 4 bases at J, leaving 4 bases unmatched. The CDR3 totals 13 residues. The CDR3 sequence: CASTGLAADTQYF. CDR3 coding DNA: TGTGCCAGCACCGGACTAGCAGCAGATACGCAGTATTTT.

The chain uses TRBV7-2 and TRBJ2-2; possibly TRBD2 for D (5 bases). This CDR3 comprises 16 residues. V was pared by 0 bases and J by 3 bases, with 11 bases between. The germline V gene encodes CDR1 SGHTA and CDR2 FQGNSA. The CDR3 protein is CASSLASTRDTGELFF. For the CDR3, the DNA is TGTGCCAGCAGCTTAGCTTCCACTAGAGACACCGGGGAGCTGTTTTTT.

V usage is TRBV12-2 and J usage is TRBJ2-3; TRBD1, the table's D call, was not compared with the DNA. TRBV12-2 corresponds to a pseudogene. The CDR3 totals 17 residues. CDR3 sequence: CASRYGDRPAMARTQYF. The CDR3 nucleotides are TGTGCAAGTCGGTACGGGGACAGGCCAGCCATGGCACGTACGCAGTATTTT.

This chain joins TRBV25-1 and TRBJ1-2; TRBD1 agrees at 9 bases. J lost 1 base, V lost 3 bases, and 9 bases had no gene match. The CDR3 sequence is 17 residues long. Looked up from germline, CDR1 is MGHDK and CDR2 is SYGVNS. In nucleotides, the CDR3 is TGTGCCAGCAGTGACGGGAACAGGGGGCGCGGTAACTATGGCTACACCTTC. It specifies CASSDGNRGRGNYGYTF.

This chain joins TRBV18 and TRBJ2-3; D ambiguous. Trimming stripped 8 bases from V and 0 bases from J, with 6 bases between. This CDR3 has 12 amino acids. In germline, CDR1 is KGHSH, CDR2 LQKENI. CDR3 sequence (DNA): TGTGCCAGCACACAGAGCACAGATACGCAGTATTTT. Protein sequence: CASTQSTDTQYF.

CDR3 in DNA: TGTGCCAGCGGACGACAGAATAGCAATCAGCCCCAGCATTTT. As protein: CASGRQNSNQPQHF. The gene calls are TRBV28 and TRBJ1-5; TRBD1 might be the D (5 bases). The CDR3 spans 14 residues. Between the trimmed V and J ends, which lost 8 bases and 0 bases, there was a span of 11 bases. CDR1 is MDHEN, CDR2 SYDVKM, per germline.

The chain links TRBV5-8 to TRBJ1-1; a possible D gene is TRBD1 (6 bases). Per the germline V gene, CDR1 is SGHTS and CDR2 is YDEGEE. This CDR3 comprises 15 residues. The V end lost 5 bases, the J end lost 5 bases, and 19 bases lay between the germline ends. The CDR3: CASSFKGGVGTEAFF. CDR3 bases: TGTGCCAGCAGTTTCAAGGGGGGCGTGGGAACTGAAGCTTTCTTT. The full variable domain, rest sourced from reference TRBV5-8 and TRBJ1-1, is EAGVTQSPTHLIKTRGQQATLRCSPISGHTSVYWYQQALGLGLQFLLWYDEGEERNRGNFPPRFSGRQFPNYSSELNVNALELEDSALYLCASSFKGGVGTEAFFGQGTRLTVV.

In its sample, this clone was seen once. V gene TRBV28 combines with J gene TRBJ1-4, with D possibly being TRBD1 (6 bases). The V gene lost 7 bases and the J gene lost 0 bases, with 15 bases spanning the gap. The CDR3 totals 16 residues. Germline V lookup: CDR1 MDHEN, CDR2 SYDVKM. This CDR3 is CASIPRDKPTNEKLFF. The CDR3 DNA reads TGTGCCAGCATCCCACGGGACAAACCAACTAATGAAAAACTGTTTTTT.

The rearrangement uses TRBV7-2 and TRBJ2-5; 11 bases line up with TRBD2. V was pared by 5 bases and J by 5 bases, with 16 bases of the junction left unmatched. From germline, CDR1 is SGHTA and CDR2 FQGNSA. The CDR3 runs 18 residues. The CDR3 loop reads CASSPPGLAGGRRETQYF. CDR3 DNA: TGTGCCAGCAGCCCGCCTGGGCTAGCGGGGGGCCGGAGGGAGACCCAGTACTTC.

The J gene is TRBJ1-3, the V gene TRBV5-6; D uncertain. Trimming took off 3 bases at V and 6 bases at J, with 4 bases between the two ends. CDR1 and CDR2 (germline): SGHDT, YYEEEE. This CDR3 region has 11 residues. This chain's CDR3 is CASSSANTIYF. The CDR3 coding sequence is TGTGCCAGCAGCTCGGCAAACACCATATATTTT.

The V and J genes are TRBV4-3 and TRBJ1-4; D call uncertain. Trimming removed 1 base from V and 2 bases from J, with 11 bases in between. CDR3 length equals 16 residues. Germline V gene data show CDR1 as LGHNA and CDR2 as YSLEER. This chain's CDR3 is CASSQGTVRTNEKLFF. CDR3 sequence (DNA): TGCGCCAGCAGCCAAGGAACCGTACGGACTAATGAAAAACTGTTTTTT.

The chain links TRBV19 to TRBJ1-2, with TRBD1 matching 7 bases. Looked up from germline, CDR1 is LNHDA and CDR2 is SQIVND (reference sequence). This CDR3 region has 16 residues. The J segment lost 8 bases and the V segment lost 5 bases, leaving 17 bases of the junction unmatched. The CDR3 DNA reads as TGTGCCAGTAGTGCCTTACCGGGACAGACTACGGGCGGCTACACCTTC. Translation gives CASSALPGQTTGGYTF. The full variable domain, its missing parts supplied by reference TRBV19 and TRBJ1-2, is DGGITQSPKYLFRKEGQNVTLSCEQNLNHDAMYWYRQDPGQGLRLIYYSQIVNDFQKGDIAEGYSVSREKKESFPLTVTSAQKNPTAFYLCASSALPGQTTGGYTFGSGTRLTVV.

This chain links TRBV19 with TRBJ1-2; TRBD1 agrees at 7 bases. The CDR3 is 13 residues long. V lost 7 bases to trimming and J lost 8 bases; unmatched junction nucleotides: 10. CDR1 LNHDA and CDR2 SQIVND come from the germline V gene (reference sequence). CDR3 amino acids: CASTGTVLGGYTF. As DNA, the CDR3 is TGTGCCAGTACGGGGACAGTACTAGGAGGCTACACCTTC.